The present entry profiles one T cell receptor (beta chain) with its context. Selected positively for CCR7 and CD45RO-negative, naive CD8 cells excluded terminally differentiated effector memory CD45RA+ cells. Germline CDR1 reads MGHRA; CDR2 reads YSYEKL. This CDR3 is built from 16 residues. The V gene end was trimmed by 4 bases and the J gene end by 8 bases; junction bases not matched to a gene: 14. TCRdb keeps only in-frame clones here, not all; method: immunoSEQ multiplex PCR. In the table there are about 2.1 million clones, just over 90% of which are singletons. This record belongs to a study of shared clonotypes between healthy human individuals.

Sequenced input: naive CD8+ T cells from PBMCs. This clonotype originated in a man aged 18 to 29 in good health. Some clones in this sample may be carry-over from other donors' samples. V gene TRBV4-1 combines with J gene TRBJ2-1, with 7 bases that match TRBD2. CDR3 sequence: CASSPRRGEGLYEQFF. CDR3 nucleotide sequence: TGCGCCAGCAGCCCGAGAAGAGGGGAGGGCCTGTATGAGCAGTTCTTC.